A selection of T cell receptor beta chains follows, all from one sample in a study of blood T cell repertoires in COVID-19. TCRdb keeps only in-frame clones here, not all; method: immunoSEQ multiplex PCR. The sample records roughly 100,000 clones, less than 85% being singletons. The specimen was peripheral blood. All receptors come from a woman older than 75 with active or convalescent COVID-19. CDR3s include the opening cysteine and the closing phenylalanine or tryptophan. The order of the fields is clone size, V gene, D gene, J gene, CDR3 protein, CDR3 DNA. A D gene is named only where the DNA matches it firmly. The size of a clone is reported for some rows only, either as once, few or many, or as a class for expanded clones.

>-|TRBV6-1|-|TRBJ2-7
CASSEFPGALRNEQYF
TGTGCCAGCAGTGAATTCCCAGGGGCGCTTAGGAACGAGCAGTACTTC
>-|TRBV4-2|-|TRBJ1-3
CASSQDGGIGNTIYF
TGTGCCAGCAGCCAAGATGGAGGGATTGGAAACACCATATATTTT
>-|TRBV13|-|TRBJ1-3
CASSWVRGTIYF
TGTGCCAGCAGCTGGGTCCGGGGCACCATATATTTT
>few|TRBV27|-|TRBJ2-3
CASSLTRGSVGSTDTQYF
TGTGCCAGCAGTTTAACTCGGGGTTCGGTGGGATCCACAGATACGCAGTATTTT
>-|TRBV9|TRBD2|TRBJ2-1
CASSLAGVLYNEQFF
TGTGCCAGCAGCCTAGCGGGAGTTCTGTACAATGAGCAGTTCTTC
>-|TRBV7-2|-|TRBJ2-1
CASSLTGDSYNEQFF
TGTGCCAGCAGCTTAACAGGTGACTCCTACAATGAGCAGTTCTTC
>-|TRBV5-1|-|TRBJ2-7
CASSLSTRGGGEQYF
TGCGCCAGCAGCCTTTCTACCCGTGGGGGCGGCGAGCAGTACTTC
>-|TRBV24-1|TRBD1|TRBJ2-1
CATSDSIDRANEQFF
TGTGCCACCAGTGATTCCATCGACAGGGCGAATGAGCAGTTCTTC
>once|TRBV27|-|TRBJ1-4
CASSFDNGATNEKLFF
TGTGCCAGCAGTTTTGATAATGGAGCAACTAATGAAAAACTGTTTTTT
>-|TRBV14|-|TRBJ1-6
CASSQISSPLHF
TGTGCCAGCAGCCAAATATCCTCACCCCTCCACTTT
>once|TRBV19|TRBD1|TRBJ1-1
CASSIGDSVLPEAFF
TGTGCCAGTAGTATAGGGGACAGTGTGCTTCCTGAAGCTTTCTTT
>-|TRBV5-6|TRBD1|TRBJ1-4
CASSRKGQGNEKLFF
TGTGCCAGCAGCCGCAAGGGACAGGGGAATGAAAAACTGTTTTTT
>-|TRBV27|TRBD2|TRBJ2-1
CASSFQGLADYNEQFF
TGTGCCAGCAGTTTCCAAGGACTAGCGGACTACAATGAGCAGTTCTTC
>-|TRBV28|-|TRBJ2-7
CASSFERRSGQYF
TGTGCCAGCAGTTTCGAGCGTAGGAGTGGGCAGTACTTC
>-|TRBV2|TRBD1|TRBJ1-5
CASSGQGASQPQHF
TGTGCCAGCAGTGGACAGGGGGCGAGTCAGCCCCAGCATTTT
>-|TRBV5-1|TRBD1|TRBJ2-1
CASSLEQGGHNEQFF
TGTGCCAGCAGCTTGGAACAGGGGGGACACAATGAGCAGTTCTTC
>-|TRBV13|TRBD2|TRBJ2-2
CASSFVPLAGGNTGELFF
TGTGCCAGCAGCTTCGTACCCCTAGCGGGAGGGAACACCGGGGAGCTGTTTTTT
>-|TRBV19|-|TRBJ1-6
CASTPASSYNSPLHF
TGTGCCAGTACCCCAGCGAGCTCCTATAATTCACCCCTCCACTTT
>-|TRBV19|-|TRBJ1-6
CASSTLGQSNSPLHF
TGTGCCAGTAGTACCCTCGGACAGAGTAATTCACCCCTCCACTTT
>-|TRBV6-2/TRBV6-3|-|TRBJ1-5
CASSRLDRVQHF
TGTGCCAGCAGCCGATTGGACAGAGTCCAGCATTTT
>-|TRBV2|TRBD1|TRBJ2-1
CASSVEDREIGQFF
TGTGCCAGCAGTGTGGAGGACAGGGAGATAGGGCAGTTCTTC
>-|TRBV19|-|TRBJ1-5
CASSLQFDSNQPQHF
TGTGCCAGTAGTCTTCAGTTCGATAGCAATCAGCCCCAGCATTTT
>-|TRBV14|-|TRBJ1-1
CASSQGLPKTSKAFF
TGTGCCAGCAGCCAAGGGCTCCCTAAGACTAGTAAAGCTTTCTTT
>once|TRBV6-2/TRBV6-3|-|TRBJ2-5
CASSYSLFETQYF
TGTGCCAGCAGTTACTCATTATTCGAGACCCAGTACTTC
>-|TRBV2|TRBD2|TRBJ2-7
CASRGLAGGPPYEQYF
TGTGCCAGTCGGGGACTAGCGGGAGGGCCACCCTACGAGCAGTACTTC
>many|TRBV28|TRBD2|TRBJ2-3
CASSYLAGGADTQYF
TGTGCCAGCAGTTACCTAGCGGGAGGAGCAGATACGCAGTATTTT
>-|TRBV5-1|-|TRBJ2-1
CASRSSMTVRSYNEQFF
TGTGCCAGCAGATCCTCCATGACAGTGAGGTCCTACAATGAGCAGTTCTTC
>few|TRBV3-1/TRBV3-2|-|TRBJ1-3
CASSRRGYGNTIYF
TGTGCCAGCTCCCGGAGGGGTTATGGAAACACCATATATTTT
>-|TRBV27|-|TRBJ2-3
CASSFRGVTQYF
TGTGCCAGCAGTTTCAGGGGGGTTACGCAGTATTTT
>-|TRBV10-1|TRBD1|TRBJ2-7
CASIGQGVTYEQYF
TGCGCCAGCATTGGACAGGGGGTCACCTACGAGCAGTACTTC
>few|TRBV28|-|TRBJ2-1
CASSLAASPSFYNEQFF
TGTGCCAGCAGTTTAGCGGCATCACCTTCCTTCTACAATGAGCAGTTCTTC
>-|TRBV19|TRBD2|TRBJ2-1
CATGGREGPSFNEQFF
TGTGCCACCGGTGGGCGGGAGGGCCCCTCTTTCAATGAGCAGTTCTTC
>few|TRBV3-1/TRBV3-2|TRBD1|TRBJ1-2
CASSQDLTGNGYTF
TGTGCCAGCAGCCAAGATCTGACAGGGAATGGCTACACCTTC
>once|TRBV28|-|TRBJ1-6
CASSFRGGSPLHF
TGTGCCAGCAGTTTCAGGGGCGGTTCACCCCTCCACTTT
>once|TRBV7-2|-|TRBJ2-2
CASSGGTVTNTGELFF
TGTGCCAGCAGCGGCGGGACAGTTACGAACACCGGGGAGCTGTTTTTT
>-|TRBV7-9|-|TRBJ2-6
CASSFLTGPGANVLTF
TGTGCCAGCAGCTTCCTTACAGGGCCTGGGGCCAACGTCCTGACTTTC
>-|TRBV7-9|-|TRBJ1-4
CASSLIETTNEKLFF
TGTGCCAGCAGCTTAATCGAGACAACTAATGAAAAACTGTTTTTT
>-|TRBV9|TRBD2|TRBJ2-1
CASSVSGGSGNEQFF
TGTGCCAGCAGCGTATCCGGCGGGAGTGGCAATGAGCAGTTCTTC
>-|TRBV3-1/TRBV3-2|-|TRBJ1-2
CASSQGAGFGYGYTF
TGTGCCAGCAGCCAAGGGGCAGGGTTTGGCTATGGCTACACCTTC
>-|TRBV6-5|-|TRBJ1-4
CASRDRQHEKLFF
TGTGCCAGCAGAGACAGGCAGCATGAAAAACTGTTTTTT
>once|TRBV10-3|-|TRBJ2-7
CAISESSVTPPLREQYF
TGTGCCATCAGTGAGTCTTCAGTAACTCCACCGCTGAGGGAGCAGTACTTC
>-|TRBV4-2|-|TRBJ2-1
CASSPQTYNEQFF
TGTGCCAGCAGCCCCCAGACCTACAATGAGCAGTTCTTC
>-|TRBV2|-|TRBJ1-1
CASRAVPGGTEAFF
TGTGCCAGCAGAGCGGTCCCAGGTGGCACTGAAGCTTTCTTT
>-|TRBV7-8|TRBD1|TRBJ1-6
CASRPGGASYNSPLHF
TGTGCCAGCAGACCAGGGGGCGCGTCCTATAATTCACCCCTCCACTTT
>-|TRBV13|TRBD2|TRBJ2-1
CASSNSGTSHNEQFF
TGTGCCAGCAGCAATTCCGGGACTAGTCACAATGAGCAGTTCTTC
>-|TRBV5-8|TRBD1|TRBJ2-2
CASSLGRLGTGFTGELFF
TGTGCCAGCAGCTTGGGGAGGCTCGGGACAGGGTTCACCGGGGAGCTGTTTTTT
>-|TRBV5-5|TRBD1|TRBJ1-5
CASSLERETGGQPQHF
TGTGCCAGCAGCTTGGAGCGGGAGACAGGGGGGCAGCCCCAGCATTTT
>-|TRBV11-3|TRBD1|TRBJ2-2
CASSPGGQAVRELFF
TGTGCCAGCAGCCCCGGGGGACAGGCGGTCCGGGAGCTGTTTTTT
>once|TRBV9|-|TRBJ2-3
CASSTRSSHQDTQYF
TGTGCCAGCAGCACTAGATCCAGTCACCAGGATACGCAGTATTTT
>few|TRBV5-1|TRBD2|TRBJ2-7
CASSLVAGDWVEQYF
TGTGCCAGCAGCTTGGTTGCGGGAGACTGGGTCGAGCAGTACTTC
>once|TRBV6-5|-|TRBJ2-3
CASSPYERGTDTQYF
TGTGCCAGCAGTCCCTATGAGAGAGGCACAGATACGCAGTATTTT
>-|TRBV19|-|TRBJ1-1
CASTRTGLNTEAFF
TGTGCCAGTACTCGGACGGGGTTGAACACTGAAGCTTTCTTT
>-|TRBV20-1|-|TRBJ2-3
CSASFNLATDTQYF
TGCAGTGCTAGTTTTAATCTAGCAACAGATACGCAGTATTTT
>-|TRBV13|-|TRBJ1-1
CASSLASGLVGAYTEAFF
TGTGCCAGCAGCTTAGCATCAGGGTTGGTGGGGGCCTACACTGAAGCTTTCTTT
>-|TRBV11-2|-|TRBJ2-7
CASSLVGQGGEQYF
TGTGCCAGCAGCTTAGTCGGTCAGGGGGGCGAGCAGTACTTC
>once|TRBV27|TRBD2|TRBJ2-7
CASSPETSGRDEQYF
TGTGCCAGCAGTCCAGAGACTAGCGGGAGGGACGAGCAGTACTTC
>-|TRBV5-5|-|TRBJ2-7
CASSPADRNSYEQYF
TGTGCCAGCAGCCCCGCTGACAGAAATTCCTACGAGCAGTACTTC
>-|TRBV6-5|-|TRBJ2-5
CASSPTWETQYF
TGTGCCAGCAGTCCAACATGGGAGACCCAGTACTTC
>-|TRBV19|TRBD1|TRBJ1-5
CASSIPQGGNQPQHF
TGTGCCAGTAGTATCCCCCAGGGGGGAAATCAGCCCCAGCATTTT